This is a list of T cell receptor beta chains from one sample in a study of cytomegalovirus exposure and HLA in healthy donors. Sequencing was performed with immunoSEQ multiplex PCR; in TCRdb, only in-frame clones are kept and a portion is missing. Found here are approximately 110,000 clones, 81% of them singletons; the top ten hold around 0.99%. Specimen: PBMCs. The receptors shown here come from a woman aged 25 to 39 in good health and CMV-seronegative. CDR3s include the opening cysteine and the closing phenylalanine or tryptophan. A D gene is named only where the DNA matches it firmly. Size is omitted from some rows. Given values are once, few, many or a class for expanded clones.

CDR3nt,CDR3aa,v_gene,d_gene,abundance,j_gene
TGTGCCACGGGGGCGGGAGTCAACACCGGGGAGCTGTTTTTT,CATGAGVNTGELFF,TRBV9,NA,NA,TRBJ2-2
TGTGCCAGCAGCGCGGGAGTGGGAGTGAACGAGCAGTACTTC,CASSAGVGVNEQYF,TRBV7-9,TRBD2,NA,TRBJ2-7
TGCGCCAGCTCTGGGGTGGGGCAGGGCCGGTCCCAGATGACCCAGTACTTC,CASSGVGQGRSQMTQYF,TRBV5-1,NA,NA,TRBJ2-5
TGTGCCAGCAGCTTACGCGGGATTGTGGGGAATGAGCAGTTCTTC,CASSLRGIVGNEQFF,TRBV7-3,NA,NA,TRBJ2-1
TGTGCCAGCAGTGCCCATAGCAAGGACAGCAGCTACGAGCAGTACTTC,CASSAHSKDSSYEQYF,TRBV27,NA,NA,TRBJ2-7
TGTGCCAGCTCAAGCCCGGCAGGGGGCTACGAGCAGTACTTC,CASSSPAGGYEQYF,TRBV18,TRBD1,NA,TRBJ2-7
TGTGCCAGTAGTTTGGGGGCCAAGTATAGCAATCAGCCCCAGCATTTT,CASSLGAKYSNQPQHF,TRBV19,NA,NA,TRBJ1-5
TGTGCCAGCCGCGGACTAGCGGGAGCTGGGGAGCTGTTTTTT,CASRGLAGAGELFF,TRBV2,TRBD2,once,TRBJ2-2
TGTGCCAGCAGCTCCAGCGGGAAGGCCTACGAGCAGTACTTC,CASSSSGKAYEQYF,TRBV5-5,TRBD2,NA,TRBJ2-7
TGTGCCAGCACCGACAGGGGCTCCTACGAGCAGTACTTC,CASTDRGSYEQYF,TRBV2,TRBD1,NA,TRBJ2-7
TGCGCCAGCAGCCAAGATCCTCGAGTTGCAACTAATGAAAAACTGTTTTTT,CASSQDPRVATNEKLFF,TRBV4-1,NA,NA,TRBJ1-4
TGTGCCAGTAGTGAGATAATACAGCCTCGAAGCACTGAAGCTTTCTTT,CASSEIIQPRSTEAFF,TRBV19,NA,NA,TRBJ1-1
TGTGCCTGGAAACAGGGGATGAACACCATATATTTT,CAWKQGMNTIYF,TRBV30,TRBD1,NA,TRBJ1-3
TGTGCCAGCAGCTTTAACAGTAAAGATTCACCCCTCCACTTT,CASSFNSKDSPLHF,TRBV11-2,NA,NA,TRBJ1-6
TGTGCCAGCCGAGCAAAGGGGGGGCGGGAGGGCCTATCCTACGAGCAGTACTTC,CASRAKGGREGLSYEQYF,TRBV21-1,NA,NA,TRBJ2-7
TGTGCCAGCAGCTTATCGACGCGGGGTAAGAGGAATGAAAAACTGTTTTTT,CASSLSTRGKRNEKLFF,TRBV7-8,NA,NA,TRBJ1-4
TGTGCCAGCTCACCGCGAGGGTCTAATGAAAAACTGTTTTTT,CASSPRGSNEKLFF,TRBV18,NA,NA,TRBJ1-4